This T cell receptor (beta chain) was documented in a study of T-cell memory formation after mild COVID-19. Study conclusions and caveats: Day 15 to 85 contracting clones showed balanced CD4/CD8; later expanders leaned CD4+. Pre-infection memory already had some responding clones, implying cross-reactive memory joined. CD4+ contracting clones lay mainly in CM and EM, CD8+ ones in EMRA.

Trimming removed 5 bases at V and 1 base at J, with 11 bases between. Germline loops: CDR1 MNHNY, CDR2 SVGAGI (reference sequence). The CDR3 is 14 residues long. To note about this clonotype: Its antigen remains unidentified.

TCR alpha and TCR beta cDNA libraries carrying sample barcodes and UMIs were produced by 5'RACE using constant-segment primers. TCRdb reprocessed the 5' RACE reads via MiXCR and lists one record per CDR3 protein. The table shows over 120,000 distinct CDR3 sequences, with less than 20% occurring only once. The sequence was collected from an adult woman who had mild COVID-19 (a few samples of this study predate the infection). Cell type and time point are not known. V gene TRBV6-6 combines with J gene TRBJ2-5, with D perhaps being TRBD1 or TRBD2 (5 bases each). What was sequenced was PBMCs or a T cell subset sorted from them (not recorded which). The CDR3 spells CASSLVRGQETQYF. The CDR3 region has the DNA TGTGCCAGCAGTCTAGTGAGGGGCCAAGAGACCCAGTACTTC.